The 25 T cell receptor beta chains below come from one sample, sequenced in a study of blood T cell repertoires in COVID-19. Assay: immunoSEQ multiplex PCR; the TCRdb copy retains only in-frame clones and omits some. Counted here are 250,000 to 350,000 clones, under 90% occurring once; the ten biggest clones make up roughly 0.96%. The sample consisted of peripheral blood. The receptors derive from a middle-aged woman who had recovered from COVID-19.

For the CDR3, the DNA is TGCGCCAGCAGCTTGAGTGGGACTAGCGGCCAAGAGACCCAGTACTTC. Its translation: CASSLSGTSGQETQYF. The V gene is TRBV5-1, the J gene TRBJ2-5; 11 bases align to TRBD2. The J segment lost 1 base and the V segment lost 1 base, leaving 3 bases of the junction unmatched. This CDR3 spans 16 amino acids. Germline V CDR1 and CDR2: SGHRS, YFSETQ.

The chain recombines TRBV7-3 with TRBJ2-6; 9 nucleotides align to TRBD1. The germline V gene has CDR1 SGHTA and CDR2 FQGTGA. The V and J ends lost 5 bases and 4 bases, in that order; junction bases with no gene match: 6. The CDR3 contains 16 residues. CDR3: CASSVGTGTGANVLTF. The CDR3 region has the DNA TGTGCCAGCAGCGTAGGGACAGGGACCGGGGCCAACGTCCTGACTTTC.

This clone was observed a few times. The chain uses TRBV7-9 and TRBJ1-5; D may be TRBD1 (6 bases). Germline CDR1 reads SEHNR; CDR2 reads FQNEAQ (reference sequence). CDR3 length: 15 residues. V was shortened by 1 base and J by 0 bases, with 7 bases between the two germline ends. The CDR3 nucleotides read TGTGCCAGCAGCTTAGTGGGGGCTAGCAATCAGCCCCAGCATTTT. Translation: CASSLVGASNQPQHF.

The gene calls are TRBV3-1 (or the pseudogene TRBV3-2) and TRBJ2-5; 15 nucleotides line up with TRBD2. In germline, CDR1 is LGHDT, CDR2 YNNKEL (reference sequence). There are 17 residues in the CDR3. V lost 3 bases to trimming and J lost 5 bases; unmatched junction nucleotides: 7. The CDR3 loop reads CASSHSGLAGGIETQYF. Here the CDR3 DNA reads TGTGCCAGCAGCCATTCCGGACTAGCGGGAGGGATCGAGACCCAGTACTTC.

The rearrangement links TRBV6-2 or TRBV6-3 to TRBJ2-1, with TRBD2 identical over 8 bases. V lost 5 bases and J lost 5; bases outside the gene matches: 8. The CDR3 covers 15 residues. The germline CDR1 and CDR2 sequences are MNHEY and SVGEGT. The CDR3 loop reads CASSDAGLGNNEQFF. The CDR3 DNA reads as TGTGCCAGCAGTGACGCGGGACTAGGTAACAATGAGCAGTTCTTC.

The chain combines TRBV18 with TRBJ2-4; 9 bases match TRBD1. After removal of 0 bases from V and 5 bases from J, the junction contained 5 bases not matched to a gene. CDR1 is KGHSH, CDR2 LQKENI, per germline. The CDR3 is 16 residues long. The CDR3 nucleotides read TGTGCCAGCTCACCACCTGGGACAGGGAGCGAAAACATTCAGTACTTC. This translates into CASSPPGTGSENIQYF.

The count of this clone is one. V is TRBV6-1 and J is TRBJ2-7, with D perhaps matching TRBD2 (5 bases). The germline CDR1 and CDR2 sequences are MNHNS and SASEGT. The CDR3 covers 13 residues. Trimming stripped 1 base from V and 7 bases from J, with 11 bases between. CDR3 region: CASSEGPGWEQYF. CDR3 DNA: TGTGCCAGCAGTGAAGGGCCGGGGTGGGAGCAGTACTTC.

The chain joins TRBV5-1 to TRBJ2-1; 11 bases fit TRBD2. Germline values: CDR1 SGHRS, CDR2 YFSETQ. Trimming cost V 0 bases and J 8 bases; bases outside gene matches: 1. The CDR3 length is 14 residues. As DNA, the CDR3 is TGCGCCAGCAGCTTGGAACTAGCGGGAGATGAGCAGTTCTTC. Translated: CASSLELAGDEQFF.

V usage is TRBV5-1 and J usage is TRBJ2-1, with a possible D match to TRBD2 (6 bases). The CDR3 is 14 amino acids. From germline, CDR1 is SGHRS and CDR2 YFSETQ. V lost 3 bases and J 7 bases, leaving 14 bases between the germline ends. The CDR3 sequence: CASSSDGSGNEQFF. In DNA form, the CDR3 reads TGCGCCAGCAGCTCCGACGGGAGTGGGAATGAGCAGTTCTTC.

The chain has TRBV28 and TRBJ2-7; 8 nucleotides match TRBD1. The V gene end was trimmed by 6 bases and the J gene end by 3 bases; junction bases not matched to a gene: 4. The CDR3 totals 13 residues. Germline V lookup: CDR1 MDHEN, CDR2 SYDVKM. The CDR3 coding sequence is TGTGCCAGCAGCTCGGACAGGGTCTACGAGCAGTACTTC. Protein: CASSSDRVYEQYF.

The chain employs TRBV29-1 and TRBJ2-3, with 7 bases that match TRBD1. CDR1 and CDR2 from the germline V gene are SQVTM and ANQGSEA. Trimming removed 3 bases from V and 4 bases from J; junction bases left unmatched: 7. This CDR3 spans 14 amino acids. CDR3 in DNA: TGCAGCGTTGAGACAGGGTGGACTCCAGATACGCAGTATTTT. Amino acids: CSVETGWTPDTQYF.

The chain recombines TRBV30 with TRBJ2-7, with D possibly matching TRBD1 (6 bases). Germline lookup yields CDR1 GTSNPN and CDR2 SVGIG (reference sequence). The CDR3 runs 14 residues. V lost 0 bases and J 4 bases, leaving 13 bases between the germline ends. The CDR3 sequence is CAWSVQGIGYEQYF. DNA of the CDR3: TGTGCCTGGAGTGTACAGGGAATCGGGTACGAGCAGTACTTC.

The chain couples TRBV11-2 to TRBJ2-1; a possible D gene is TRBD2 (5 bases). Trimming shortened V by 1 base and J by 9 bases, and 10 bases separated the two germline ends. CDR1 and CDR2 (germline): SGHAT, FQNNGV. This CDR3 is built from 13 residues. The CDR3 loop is CASSLGSGGEQFF. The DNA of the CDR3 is TGTGCCAGCAGCTTAGGGAGCGGAGGTGAGCAGTTCTTC.

CDR3 DNA sequence: TGCGCCAGCAGCTTGGACGGGACAGAGTACAATGAGCAGTTCTTC. Protein product: CASSLDGTEYNEQFF. The J gene is TRBJ2-1, the V gene TRBV5-1; 7 bases are a match to TRBD1. After removal of 0 bases from V and 4 bases from J, the junction contained 4 bases not matched to a gene. Per the germline V gene, CDR1 is SGHRS and CDR2 is YFSETQ. The CDR3 totals 15 residues.

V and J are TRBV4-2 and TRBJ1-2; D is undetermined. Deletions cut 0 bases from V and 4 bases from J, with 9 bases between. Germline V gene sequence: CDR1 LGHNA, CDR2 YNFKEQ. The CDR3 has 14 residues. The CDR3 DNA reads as TGTGCCAGCAGCCAAGATATGGAGACCTATGGCTACACCTTC. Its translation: CASSQDMETYGYTF.

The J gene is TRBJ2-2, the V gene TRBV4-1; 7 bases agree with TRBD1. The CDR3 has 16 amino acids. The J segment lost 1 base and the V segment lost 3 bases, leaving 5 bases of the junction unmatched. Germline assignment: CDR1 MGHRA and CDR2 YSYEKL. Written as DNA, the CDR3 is TGCGCCAGCAGCCATGTTGGACAGGAGAACACCGGGGAGCTGTTTTTT. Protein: CASSHVGQENTGELFF.

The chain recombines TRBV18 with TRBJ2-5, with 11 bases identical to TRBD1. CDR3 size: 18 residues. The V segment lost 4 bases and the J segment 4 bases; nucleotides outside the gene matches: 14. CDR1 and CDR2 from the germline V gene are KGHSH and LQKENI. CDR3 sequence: CASSRTRTGGITPETQYF. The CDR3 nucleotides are TGTGCCAGCTCACGAACAAGGACAGGGGGCATCACACCAGAGACCCAGTACTTC. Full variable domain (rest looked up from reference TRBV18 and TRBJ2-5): NAGVMQNPRHLVRRRGQEARLRCSPMKGHSHVYWYRQLPEEGLKFMVYLQKENIIDESGMPKERFSAEFPKEGPSILRIQQVVRGDSAAYFCASSRTRTGGITPETQYFGPGTRLLVL.

CDR3 coding DNA: TGTGCCAGCAGCTTAACCCCGGGAGGGCACAATGAGCAGTTCTTC. Translating it yields CASSLTPGGHNEQFF. The genes are TRBV7-2 and TRBJ2-1; 8 nucleotides align to TRBD2. J was trimmed by 5 bases and V by 2 bases; bases with no gene match: 5. Germline loops: CDR1 SGHTA, CDR2 FQGNSA. CDR3 length equals 15 residues.

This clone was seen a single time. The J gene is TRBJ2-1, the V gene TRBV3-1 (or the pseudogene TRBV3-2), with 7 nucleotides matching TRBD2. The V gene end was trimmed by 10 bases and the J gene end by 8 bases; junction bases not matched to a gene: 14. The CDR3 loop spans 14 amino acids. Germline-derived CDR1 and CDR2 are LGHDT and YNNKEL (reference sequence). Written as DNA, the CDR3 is TGTGCCAACGGGGGGTTGGAGCCAGCATATGAGCAGTTCTTC. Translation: CANGGLEPAYEQFF.

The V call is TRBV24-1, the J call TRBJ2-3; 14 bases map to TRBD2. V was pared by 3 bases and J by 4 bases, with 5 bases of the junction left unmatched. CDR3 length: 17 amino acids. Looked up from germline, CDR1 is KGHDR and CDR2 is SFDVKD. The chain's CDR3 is CATSDPGTSGSSDTQYF. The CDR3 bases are TGTGCCACCAGTGATCCGGGGACTAGCGGGAGTTCAGATACGCAGTATTTT.

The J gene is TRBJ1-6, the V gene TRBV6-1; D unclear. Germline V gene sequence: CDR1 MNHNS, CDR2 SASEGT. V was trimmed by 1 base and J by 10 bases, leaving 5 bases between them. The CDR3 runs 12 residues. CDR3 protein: CASSEGASPLHF. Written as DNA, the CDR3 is TGTGCCAGCAGTGAAGGGGCATCACCCCTCCACTTT.

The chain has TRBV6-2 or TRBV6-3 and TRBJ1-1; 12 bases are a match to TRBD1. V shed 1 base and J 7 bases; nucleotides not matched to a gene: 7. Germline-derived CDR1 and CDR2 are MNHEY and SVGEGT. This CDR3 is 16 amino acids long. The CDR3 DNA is TGTGCCAGCAGTTACTTGCCGGGACAGGGGGCCGTTGAAGCTTTCTTT. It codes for CASSYLPGQGAVEAFF.

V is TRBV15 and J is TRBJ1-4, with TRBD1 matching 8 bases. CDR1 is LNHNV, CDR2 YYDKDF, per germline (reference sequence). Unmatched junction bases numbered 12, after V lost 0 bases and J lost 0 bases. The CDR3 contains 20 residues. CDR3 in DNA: TGTGCCACCAGCAGAGATCCCCAAGGACAGGGAATTCCAACTAATGAAAAACTGTTTTTT. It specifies CATSRDPQGQGIPTNEKLFF.

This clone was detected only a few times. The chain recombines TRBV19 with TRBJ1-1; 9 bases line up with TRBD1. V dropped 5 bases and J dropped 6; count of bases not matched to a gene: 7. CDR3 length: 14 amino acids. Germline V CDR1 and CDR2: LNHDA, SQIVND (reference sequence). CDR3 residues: CASSPRTGEAEAFF. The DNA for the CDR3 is TGTGCCAGTAGTCCCCGGACAGGGGAAGCTGAAGCTTTCTTT.

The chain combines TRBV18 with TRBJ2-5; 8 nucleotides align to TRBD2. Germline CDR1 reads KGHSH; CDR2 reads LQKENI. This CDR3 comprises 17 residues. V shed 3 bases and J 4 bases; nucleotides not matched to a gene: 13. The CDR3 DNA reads TGTGCCAGCTCACCTATGCCCTCGACTAGCGCAGGAGAGACCCAGTACTTC. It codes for CASSPMPSTSAGETQYF.